This record covers a single TCR beta chain. Its recognized antigen is unknown. The sample holds no much larger clone one base away, and base qualities are not on file. The sample is drawn from a study of T cell repertoires in cytomegalovirus infection (dated by TCRdb to the late 2010s). About the investigation overall: Recently identified HLA-C-restricted CMV epitopes, whose presentation resists viral immunomodulation, were targeted by peptide stimulations together with well-studied HLA-B-restricted epitopes. Because public TCR beta signatures pointed to carriage of CMV infection together with the matching HLA type, the HLA type of each donor mattered for the analysis. Study-level results and caveats: Carriers of CMV infection plus the relevant HLA type were discriminated by the cumulative frequency of public TCR beta family members in the study cohort and in an independent roughly 380-donor cohort. The ex vivo response was dominated by HLA-C-restricted CMV-specific TCR beta clonotypes, and the single most frequent clonotype in two of eight donors was supplied by these HLA-C-restricted clonotypes.

The sample's treatment or condition label, in plain terms: in vitro stimulation with specific CMV peptide epitopes to enrich CMV-specific T cells. This sample was sequenced with an Illumina HiSeq 1500. TCRdb reworked the public reads: Q25 trimming with fastp, MiXCR clone assembly, productive beta chains retained. Every entry covers one CDR3 protein and lists the most common genes and DNA from its rows. Within this sample are about 920,000 distinct CDR3 sequences, with approximately 31% of them counted one time only. Of the sample, 13% is held by the ten largest clones. The CDR3 contains 13 residues, cysteine and phenylalanine counted. The CDR3 DNA has 39 bases and is translated from base 1. V was cut back by 5 bases and J by 4 bases, leaving a gap of 14 bases between them. CDR1 is given as DFQATT and CDR2 as SNEGSKA, both from the germline V gene (reference sequence).

The sequencing here drew on cultured CD8+ T cells from PBMCs, taken from culture after CMV antigen stimulation. This TCR was recovered from a human donor in good health (CMV status not recorded). Some clones in this sample may be carry-over from other donors' samples. Rearrangement joined TRBV20-1 to TRBJ1-2; no confident D gene assignment can be made. The CDR3 protein: CSAPVRALYGYTF. The nucleotide sequence is TGCAGTGCTCCCGTCCGAGCCCTCTATGGCTACACCTTC.